The 28 T cell receptor beta chains below were found in one sample sequenced in a study of T cell clonotyping in hematopoietic cell transplantation. The assay was immunoSEQ multiplex PCR, and TCRdb's table has in-frame clones only and misses some. The table lists some 8,600 clones, approximately 80% of them singletons, with approximately 51% in the top ten. The sample here was PBMCs, taken at the time of graft-versus-host disease after allogeneic stem cell transplant. These receptors were collected from a male patient aged 60 to 75 who had an allogeneic stem cell transplant from an unrelated donor, so the T cells may come from the graft donor. Some clones in this sample may be carry-over from other donors' samples.

V gene TRBV4-1 combines with J gene TRBJ1-1; D is ambiguous. The CDR3 has 12 amino acids. Trimming shortened V by 5 bases and J by 5 bases, and 9 bases separated the two germline ends. CDR1 is MGHRA and CDR2 is YSYEKL in the germline V gene. The CDR3 bases are TGCGCCAGCAGCAAGGGAGGAACTGAAGCTTTCTTT. Translated: CASSKGGTEAFF.

This clone was detected only a few times. V is TRBV29-1 and J is TRBJ2-3; D is undetermined. Germline loops: CDR1 SQVTM, CDR2 ANQGSEA. V was clipped by 0 bases and J by 4 bases, with 17 bases between them. The CDR3 is made up of 16 amino acids. The CDR3 DNA follows: TGCAGCGTTGAAGATCTAGGAAGGGCCGGTGCAGATACGCAGTATTTT. It is translated as CSVEDLGRAGADTQYF.

The chain recombines TRBV6-1 with TRBJ1-4; D not certain. V lost 2 bases, J lost 1 base, and 5 bases lay in between. This CDR3 comprises 14 residues. Germline CDR1 reads MNHNS; CDR2 reads SASEGT. This CDR3 reads CASSERGTNEKLFF. CDR3 bases: TGTGCCAGCAGTGAAAGAGGAACTAATGAAAAACTGTTTTTT.

The CDR3: CASSFSQVNQPQHF. The CDR3, as DNA: TGTGCCAGCAGCTTTTCACAGGTTAATCAGCCCCAGCATTTT. The chain combines TRBV7-8 with TRBJ1-5, with a tentative D call TRBD1 (5 bases). Trimming removed 3 bases at V and 4 bases at J, with 10 bases between. This CDR3 is built from 14 residues. Germline lookup yields CDR1 SGHVS and CDR2 FQNEAQ.

The chain uses TRBV28 and TRBJ1-2; D is ambiguous. Trimming cost V 3 bases and J 5 bases, with 7 bases left between them. The CDR3 consists of 12 residues. The germline CDR1 and CDR2 sequences are MDHEN and SYDVKM. The CDR3 region has the DNA TGTGCCAGCAGTTTCGGTGGTTATGGCTACACCTTC. Its translation is CASSFGGYGYTF.

The chain is built from TRBV19 and TRBJ1-5; 8 bases are shared with TRBD1. This CDR3 region has 14 residues. V shed 7 bases, J shed 4 bases, and the junction held 6 bases outside the gene matches. Germline CDR1 is LNHDA and CDR2 is SQIVND (reference sequence). CDR3 bases: TGTGCCAGTACCGGTACAGGGGGGAATCAGCCCCAGCATTTT. As protein: CASTGTGGNQPQHF.

V gene TRBV19 combines with J gene TRBJ2-7; 9 positions match TRBD1. Trimming took 4 bases from V and 5 from J; bases not matched to a gene: 3. Germline values: CDR1 LNHDA, CDR2 SQIVND (reference sequence). The CDR3 runs 13 residues. CDR3 nucleotides: TGTGCCAGTAGTACGGGACAGGGTAACGAGCAGTACTTC. Its translation: CASSTGQGNEQYF.

The chain has TRBV19 and TRBJ2-2; D is possibly TRBD1 (5 bases). CDR3 length: 16 residues. Germline CDR1 LNHDA, CDR2 SQIVND (reference sequence). The germline V and J ends were trimmed by 3 bases and 0 bases, with 11 bases remaining between them. CDR3: CASSMVRATNTGELFF. CDR3 DNA sequence: TGTGCCAGTAGTATGGTCAGGGCTACGAACACCGGGGAGCTGTTTTTT.

The rearrangement uses TRBV7-8 and TRBJ2-1; TRBD2 matches 7 bases. Germline CDR1 SGHVS, CDR2 FQNEAQ. This CDR3 comprises 17 residues. J was trimmed by 2 bases and V by 2 bases; bases with no gene match: 9. The CDR3 DNA reads as TGTGCCAGCAGCTTATACCGCCAGGGACTACCCTACAATGAGCAGTTCTTC. Its translation is CASSLYRQGLPYNEQFF.

The V and J genes are TRBV5-1 and TRBJ2-2; D gene ambiguous. Deletions cut 0 bases from V and 0 bases from J, with 3 bases between. CDR1 is SGHRS, CDR2 YFSETQ, per germline. The CDR3 contains 14 residues. This chain's CDR3 is CASSLEPNTGELFF. The CDR3 region has the DNA TGCGCCAGCAGCTTGGAGCCGAACACCGGGGAGCTGTTTTTT.

This chain connects TRBV7-3 to TRBJ1-6; D is unresolved. Germline V gives CDR1 SGHTA, CDR2 FQGTGA. The CDR3 runs 13 residues. Trimming removed 5 bases at V and 8 bases at J, with 10 bases between. For the CDR3, the DNA is TGTGCCAGCAGCCCCACAGCTGATTCACCCCTCCACTTT. It encodes CASSPTADSPLHF. Drawing the rest from reference TRBV7-3 and TRBJ1-6, the complete variable domain is GAGVSQTPSNKVTEKGKYVELRCDPISGHTALYWYRQSLGQGPEFLIYFQGTGAADDSGLPNDRFFAVRPEGSVSTLKIQRTERGDSAVYLCASSPTADSPLHFGNGTRLTVT.

The genes are TRBV6-1 and TRBJ2-5, with 8 bases aligning to TRBD1. The CDR3 spans 15 residues. CDR1 and CDR2 (germline): MNHNS, SASEGT. The V segment lost 6 bases and the J segment 4 bases; nucleotides outside the gene matches: 10. The CDR3 sequence is CASSAGTGRRETQYF. CDR3 bases: TGTGCCAGCAGCGCCGGGACAGGCAGACGAGAGACCCAGTACTTC.

This rearrangement joins TRBV11-2 to TRBJ1-2; D not resolved. The V end lost 0 bases, the J end lost 3 bases, and 11 bases lay between the germline ends. The CDR3 is 15 amino acids. CDR1 is SGHAT, CDR2 FQNNGV, per germline. CDR3: CASSLDNRAHYGYTF. In DNA form, the CDR3 reads TGTGCCAGCAGCTTAGATAATCGAGCCCACTATGGCTACACCTTC.

About this clone itself: At one of its ends the junction is not consistent with the germline gene, which may arise from a read error. The chain links TRBV7-1 to TRBJ1-2; TRBD1 is a possible D gene (5 bases). TRBV7-1 is designated an ORF whose function remains uncertain. The CDR3 is made up of 14 amino acids. In DNA form, the CDR3 reads TGCGCCAGCAGCCAAGGACACCACGACTATGGCTACACCTTC. Translating gives CASSQGHHDYGYTF.

The rearrangement joins TRBV2 to TRBJ1-2; D uncertain. There are 12 residues in the CDR3. V lost 7 bases to trimming and J lost 8 bases, with 14 bases between them. Germline values: CDR1 SNHLY, CDR2 FYNNEI. Here the CDR3 reads CASTPDPFGYTF. Here the CDR3 DNA reads TGTGCCAGCACCCCGGACCCTTTCGGCTACACCTTC.

The V and J genes are TRBV5-6 and TRBJ1-2; D gene ambiguous. Germline CDR1 reads SGHDT; CDR2 reads YYEEEE. This CDR3 has 14 residues. The V gene lost 0 bases and the J gene lost 8 bases, with 14 bases spanning the gap. The CDR3: CASSLGVIFGGYTF. In nucleotides, the CDR3 is TGTGCCAGCAGCTTGGGAGTCATCTTTGGCGGCTACACCTTC.

This clone was seen once. The chain carries TRBV2 and TRBJ2-7; D gene unclear. The length of the CDR3 is 10 residues. CDR1 is SNHLY and CDR2 is FYNNEI in the germline V gene. Trimming took off 3 bases at V and 12 bases at J, with 9 bases between the two ends. The CDR3 here is CASSEAQRYF. The CDR3 bases are TGTGCCAGCAGTGAGGCCCAGCGGTACTTC.

The rearrangement uses TRBV19 and TRBJ1-2; 7 nucleotides agree with TRBD1. J lost 4 bases, V lost 0 bases, and 8 bases had no gene match. The CDR3 has 16 amino acids. Germline CDR1 LNHDA, CDR2 SQIVND (reference sequence). The CDR3 DNA sequence: TGTGCCAGTAGTATAGATTTAAGGACAGGCGGCTATGGCTACACCTTC. Its protein product is CASSIDLRTGGYGYTF.

The rearrangement links TRBV7-2 to TRBJ1-2, with 8 bases aligning to TRBD1. Germline V gives CDR1 SGHTA, CDR2 FQGNSA. The CDR3 runs to 13 residues. V shed 2 bases, J shed 5 bases, and the junction held 1 base outside the gene matches. In DNA form, the CDR3 reads TGTGCCAGCAGCTTACAGGGGGCGTATGGCTACACCTTC. Translating it yields CASSLQGAYGYTF.

This clone has a handful of counts. J is TRBJ2-7 and V is TRBV7-9, with a possible D match to TRBD1 (6 bases). The CDR3 has 13 residues. Between the trimmed V and J ends, which lost 3 bases and 3 bases, there was a span of 9 bases. Germline lookup yields CDR1 SEHNR and CDR2 FQNEAQ (reference sequence). The CDR3 DNA follows: TGTGCCAGCAGCTTCACAGGGTACTACGAGCAGTACTTC. Translated: CASSFTGYYEQYF.

The chain has TRBV6-5 and TRBJ2-5; 9 bases agree with TRBD2. From germline, CDR1 is MNHEY and CDR2 SVGAGI. V was clipped by 8 bases and J by 2 bases; unmatched bases: 6. This CDR3 is 14 amino acids long. The CDR3 sequence is CASGASGDQETQYF. CDR3 bases: TGTGCCAGCGGGGCTAGCGGGGATCAAGAGACCCAGTACTTC.

The rearrangement links TRBV7-8 to TRBJ2-3; no firm D call. The CDR3 length is 15 residues. Per germline, CDR1 SGHVS and CDR2 FQNEAQ. V was cut by 5 bases and J by 4 bases, with 16 bases left in between. The CDR3 is CASSPVLELADTQYF. In DNA form, the CDR3 reads TGTGCCAGCAGCCCCGTTTTAGAACTGGCAGATACGCAGTATTTT. Drawing the rest from reference TRBV7-8 and TRBJ2-3, the complete variable domain is GAGVSQSPRYKVAKRGQDVALRCDPISGHVSLFWYQQALGQGPEFLTYFQNEAQLDKSGLPSDRFFAERPEGSVSTLKIQRTQQEDSAVYLCASSPVLELADTQYFGPGTRLTVL.

This chain uses TRBV29-1 with TRBJ1-2, with 9 nucleotides matching TRBD1. Germline CDR1 is SQVTM and CDR2 is ANQGSEA. J lost 3 bases, V lost 3 bases, and 5 bases had no gene match. The CDR3 sequence is 14 residues long. The CDR3 is CSVDTGQGYYGYTF. DNA for the CDR3: TGCAGCGTTGACACGGGACAGGGTTACTATGGCTACACCTTC. Variable domain in full (rest from reference TRBV29-1 and TRBJ1-2): SAVISQKPSRDICQRGTSLTIQCQVDSQVTMMFWYRQQPGQSLTLIATANQGSEATYESGFVIDKFPISRPNLTFSTLTVSNMSPEDSSIYLCSVDTGQGYYGYTFGSGTRLTVV.

V and J are TRBV7-2 and TRBJ2-5; either TRBD1 or TRBD2 may fit D (6 bases each). Germline lookup yields CDR1 SGHTA and CDR2 FQGNSA. The CDR3 is 15 amino acids. V was cut by 4 bases and J by 5 bases, with 17 bases left in between. This CDR3 reads CASSYQLGGQETQYF. CDR3 nucleotides: TGTGCCAGCAGCTACCAATTGGGGGGCCAGGAGACCCAGTACTTC.

The chain is built from TRBV4-3 and TRBJ2-4; D unresolved. This CDR3 has 17 amino acids. CDR1 and CDR2 from the germline V gene are LGHNA and YSLEER. V was cut by 0 bases and J by 0 bases, with 12 bases left in between. The CDR3 coding sequence is TGCGCCAGCAGCCAAGACGTCATAAATTTAGCCAAAAACATTCAGTACTTC. Amino acid sequence: CASSQDVINLAKNIQYF.

V is TRBV19 and J is TRBJ1-2, with 8 nucleotides matching TRBD1. Germline lookup yields CDR1 LNHDA and CDR2 SQIVND (reference sequence). CDR3 length: 12 residues. Germline trimming cut 10 bases from V and 7 bases from J; bases unmatched to any gene: 8. The CDR3 DNA is TGTGCCACACGCAGGGGGCTTAGTGGCTACACCTTC. It yields the protein CATRRGLSGYTF.

The J gene is TRBJ2-6, the V gene TRBV11-2; D unresolved. The V gene lost 6 bases and the J gene lost 0 bases, with 18 bases spanning the gap. Germline V gene lookup returns CDR1 SGHAT and CDR2 FQNNGV. The CDR3 runs to 18 residues. The CDR3 bases are TGTGCCAGCAGTACGAACGGGCTCTCGAGCTCTGGGGCCAACGTCCTGACTTTC. Protein: CASSTNGLSSSGANVLTF. Full variable domain (outside the CDR3, taken from reference TRBV11-2 and TRBJ2-6): EAGVAQSPRYKIIEKRQSVAFWCNPISGHATLYWYQQILGQGPKLLIQFQNNGVVDDSQLPKDRFSAERLKGVDSTLKIQPAKLEDSAVYLCASSTNGLSSSGANVLTFGAGSRLTVL.

The chain recombines TRBV28 with TRBJ2-7, with 9 positions matching TRBD2. J lost 4 bases, V lost 2 bases, and 9 bases had no gene match. CDR3 length: 16 amino acids. Germline V lookup: CDR1 MDHEN, CDR2 SYDVKM. The CDR3 coding sequence is TGTGCCAGCAGTTTACCGGGGATTAGCGGGGGTTACGAGCAGTACTTC. Translating gives CASSLPGISGGYEQYF.